Each of the 27 T cell receptor beta chains below was sequenced from the same sample in a study of T cell responses to AZD1222 COVID-19 vaccine. Libraries were prepared by immunoSEQ multiplex PCR; TCRdb keeps only in-frame clonotypes and omits some of them. Of around 100,000 clones listed, about 93% are singletons. Specimen: peripheral blood, collected on day 0 of AZD1222 vaccination. The receptors here all came from an adult in good health.

Here the CDR3 reads CASSLEGQGAAGELFF. In DNA, the CDR3 is TGTGCCAGCAGCTTAGAGGGACAGGGGGCGGCCGGGGAGCTGTTTTTT. The chain uses TRBV11-2 and TRBJ2-2; 12 bases are a match to TRBD1. Germline values: CDR1 SGHAT, CDR2 FQNNGV. V gave up 0 bases and J gave up 6 bases; unmatched junction bases: 2. The CDR3 extends over 16 amino acids.

The V and J genes are TRBV2 and TRBJ2-7, with TRBD2 identical over 10 bases. V lost 10 bases and J lost 2; bases outside the gene matches: 8. Germline V gives CDR1 SNHLY, CDR2 FYNNEI. The CDR3 loop spans 14 amino acids. The CDR3 bases are TGTGCCACGCACAGGACTAGCGGACCCTACGAGCAGTACTTC. As protein: CATHRTSGPYEQYF. The variable domain in full, completed from reference TRBV2 and TRBJ2-7, reads EPEVTQTPSHQVTQMGQEVILRCVPISNHLYFYWYRQILGQKVEFLVSFYNNEISEKSEIFDDQFSVERPDGSNFTLKIRSTKLEDSAMYFCATHRTSGPYEQYFGPGTRLTVT.

This clone was counted between two and nine times. The chain combines TRBV5-5 with TRBJ1-2; 7 bases are a match to TRBD1. Germline V CDR1 and CDR2: SGHKS, YYEKEE (reference sequence). The CDR3 has 15 residues. The ends lost 4 bases at V and 0 bases at J; junction bases unmatched: 6. CDR3 coding DNA: TGTGCCAGCAGCATGACAGGGAACCCTAACTATGGCTACACCTTC. It encodes CASSMTGNPNYGYTF.

The J gene is TRBJ1-1, the V gene TRBV29-1; D may be TRBD1 (5 bases). Germline V gives CDR1 SQVTM, CDR2 ANQGSEA. The V gene lost 8 bases and the J gene lost 6 bases, with 22 bases spanning the gap. The CDR3 runs to 14 residues. The CDR3 sequence is CSSWGVGGDPEAFF. The CDR3 region has the DNA TGCAGCTCTTGGGGTGTTGGAGGGGATCCTGAAGCTTTCTTT.

CDR3: CASSLAGGVGGEKLFF. The CDR3 nucleotides are TGTGCCAGCAGCTTGGCCGGAGGGGTAGGGGGTGAAAAACTGTTTTTT. This rearrangement joins TRBV5-5 to TRBJ1-4; TRBD1 might be the D (6 bases). Germline V CDR1 and CDR2: SGHKS, YYEKEE (reference sequence). The CDR3 has 16 amino acids. Between the trimmed V and J ends, which lost 0 bases and 7 bases, there was a span of 16 bases.

The gene calls are TRBV5-1 and TRBJ2-7; TRBD1 matches at 11 bases. Trimming took 0 bases from V and 6 from J; bases not matched to a gene: 2. The CDR3 extends over 14 amino acids. The germline V gene encodes CDR1 SGHRS and CDR2 YFSETQ. The CDR3 reads CASSLGTGGSEQYF. The CDR3 nucleotides are TGCGCCAGCAGCTTGGGGACAGGGGGCTCCGAGCAGTACTTC.

This chain joins TRBV7-2 and TRBJ2-1; 14 bases are a match to TRBD2. CDR3 size: 18 residues. With V trimmed by 4 bases and J by 0 bases, 5 bases remained unmatched. The V gene's germline CDR1 is SGHTA and CDR2 FQGNSA. The CDR3 sequence: CASSSGLAGGSSYNEQFF. CDR3 bases: TGTGCCAGCAGCTCCGGACTAGCGGGAGGTTCCTCCTACAATGAGCAGTTCTTC.

The chain uses TRBV18 and TRBJ2-2; the D gene is possibly TRBD2 (5 bases). Germline lookup yields CDR1 KGHSH and CDR2 LQKENI. V shed 3 bases and J shed 6 bases, with 11 bases lying between them. The CDR3 runs 14 residues. DNA for the CDR3: TGTGCCAGCTCACCCCAAGCGGTTCCCGGGGAGCTGTTTTTT. It specifies CASSPQAVPGELFF.

The chain recombines TRBV21-1 with TRBJ2-1; TRBD1, the table's D call, lacks a check against the DNA. TRBV21-1 is given as a pseudogene. The CDR3 has 17 residues. CDR3 in amino acids: CASSKKGCRGTYNEQFF. In DNA form, the CDR3 reads TGTGCCAGCAGCAAAAAAGGCTGCAGGGGTACGTACAATGAGCAGTTCTTC.

This chain uses TRBV30 with TRBJ1-2; TRBD1 might be the D (5 bases). Trimming took 1 base from V and 2 from J, leaving 11 bases between them. CDR3 length: 14 amino acids. CDR1 and CDR2 (germline): GTSNPN, SVGIG (reference sequence). The CDR3 nucleotides are TGTGCCTGGAGTGACAGGTCCCGAAACTATGGCTACACCTTC. Encoded protein: CAWSDRSRNYGYTF.

A few counts support this clone. This sequence joins TRBV10-1 and TRBJ2-7, with D unresolved. Trimming took off 3 bases at V and 3 bases at J, with 9 bases between the two ends. The germline V gene encodes CDR1 WNHNN and CDR2 SYGVQD (reference sequence). The CDR3 covers 13 residues. The CDR3 sequence is CASSDGSHYEQYF. The CDR3 DNA reads as TGCGCCAGCAGTGATGGGTCCCACTACGAGCAGTACTTC.

This clone was seen just once. The chain joins TRBV18 to TRBJ2-7, with 9 bases identical to TRBD2. CDR1 is KGHSH and CDR2 is LQKENI in the germline V gene. The V and J ends lost 0 bases and 2 bases, in that order; junction bases with no gene match: 2. The CDR3 spans 15 residues. The CDR3 DNA sequence: TGTGCCAGCTCACCACCTAGCGGGAGTGCCTACGAGCAGTACTTC. As protein: CASSPPSGSAYEQYF.

In nucleotides, the CDR3 is TGTGCCACCAGCAGGTGGACAGGGGGAAGCAATCAGCCCCAGCATTTT. It yields the protein CATSRWTGGSNQPQHF. The chain joins TRBV15 to TRBJ1-5; 10 bases align to TRBD1. This CDR3 is built from 16 residues. Germline CDR1 is LNHNV and CDR2 is YYDKDF (reference sequence). Losses at the gene ends were 3 bases for V and 1 base for J; bases not matched to a gene: 3. The full variable domain, rest sourced from reference TRBV15 and TRBJ1-5, is DAMVIQNPRYQVTQFGKPVTLSCSQTLNHNVMYWYQQKSSQAPKLLFHYYDKDFNNEADTPDNFQSRRPNTSFCFLDIRSPGLGDTAMYLCATSRWTGGSNQPQHFGDGTRLSIL.

The chain employs TRBV4-1 and TRBJ2-1; the match to TRBD1 covers 7 bases. The J segment lost 0 bases and the V segment lost 3 bases, leaving 11 bases of the junction unmatched. The CDR3 length is 18 residues. Per germline, CDR1 MGHRA and CDR2 YSYEKL. The CDR3 DNA sequence: TGCGCCAGCAGCCATAGACAGGGAAGGGGGCTCTCCTACAATGAGCAGTTCTTC. Protein: CASSHRQGRGLSYNEQFF.

This chain links TRBV20-1 with TRBJ2-1; 9 nucleotides line up with TRBD1. Trimming removed 3 bases from V and 7 bases from J; junction bases left unmatched: 7. The CDR3 spans 14 residues. The germline CDR1 and CDR2 sequences are DFQATT and SNEGSKA (reference sequence). The CDR3 protein is CSASPLGQGNEQFF. The CDR3 nucleotides read TGCAGTGCTAGTCCACTTGGACAGGGGAATGAGCAGTTCTTC.

The table lists this clone with a count of one. The gene calls are TRBV2 and TRBJ2-1; TRBD2 agrees at 8 bases. Losses at the gene ends were 7 bases for V and 7 bases for J; bases not matched to a gene: 9. The CDR3 spans 14 residues. Germline values: CDR1 SNHLY, CDR2 FYNNEI. The CDR3 DNA is TGTGCCAGCATGAAGCGGGAGACGGGAAATGAGCAGTTCTTC. As protein: CASMKRETGNEQFF.

The rearrangement joins TRBV6-2 or TRBV6-3 to TRBJ1-1, with a tentative D call TRBD1 (6 bases). From germline, CDR1 is MNHEY and CDR2 SVGEGT. V dropped 2 bases and J dropped 5 bases, with 9 bases sitting between them. CDR3 length: 13 amino acids. CDR3 in DNA: TGTGCCAGCAGTTACAGGGGGGGGACTGAAGCTTTCTTT. Translated, it gives CASSYRGGTEAFF.

The V call is TRBV9, the J call TRBJ1-2; the D gene is possibly TRBD1 (5 bases). The CDR3 totals 16 residues. CDR1 SGDLS and CDR2 YYNGEE come from the germline V gene. V lost 0 bases and J lost 4, with 16 bases in between. As DNA, the CDR3 is TGTGCCAGCAGCGTAGATTTCGACGGGGCCCCCTATGGCTACACCTTC. Translated, it gives CASSVDFDGAPYGYTF. The variable domain in full, with the rest retrieved from reference TRBV9 and TRBJ1-2, is DSGVTQTPKHLITATGQRVTLRCSPRSGDLSVYWYQQSLDQGLQFLIQYYNGEERAKGNILERFSAQQFPDLHSELNLSSLELGDSALYFCASSVDFDGAPYGYTFGSGTRLTVV.

This chain connects TRBV29-1 to TRBJ1-2; no definite D call. V was clipped by 5 bases and J by 7 bases, with 20 bases between them. Germline CDR1 SQVTM, CDR2 ANQGSEA. The CDR3 has 14 amino acids. The CDR3, as DNA: TGCAGCGTTAACCAGTCTCCGGGTTCGAGTGGCTACACCTTC. Residues: CSVNQSPGSSGYTF.

The V call is TRBV6-5, the J call TRBJ2-1; 7 bases fit TRBD1. V gave up 2 bases and J gave up 0 bases; unmatched junction bases: 1. This CDR3 region has 15 residues. From germline, CDR1 is MNHEY and CDR2 SVGAGI. The CDR3 nucleotides read TGTGCCAGCAGTTACGACAGGGACTCCTACAATGAGCAGTTCTTC. Residues: CASSYDRDSYNEQFF.

The chain combines TRBV30 with TRBJ2-7; a possible D gene is TRBD2 (5 bases). Trimming removed 8 bases from V and 0 bases from J, with 17 bases in between. The CDR3 sequence is 14 residues long. Looked up from germline, CDR1 is GTSNPN and CDR2 is SVGIG (reference sequence). The CDR3 here is CAIRENTISYEQYF. CDR3 in DNA: TGTGCCATTAGGGAGAACACGATCTCCTACGAGCAGTACTTC. The whole variable domain, remainder taken from reference TRBV30 and TRBJ2-7, is SQTIHQWPATLVQPVGSPLSLECTVEGTSNPNLYWYRQAAGRGLQLLFYSVGIGQISSEVPQNLSASRPQDRQFILSSKKLLLSDSGFYLCAIRENTISYEQYFGPGTRLTVT.

The chain carries TRBV27 and TRBJ2-5, with D possibly being TRBD1 (6 bases). The CDR3 is made up of 15 amino acids. Trimming took 5 bases from V and 1 from J, leaving 14 bases between them. Germline V gives CDR1 MNHEY, CDR2 SMNVEV (reference sequence). Here the CDR3 reads CASSPQDRFQETQYF. Written as DNA, the CDR3 is TGTGCCAGCAGTCCACAAGACAGGTTCCAAGAGACCCAGTACTTC.

The chain employs TRBV6-4 and TRBJ2-1; D is unclear. The germline V and J ends were trimmed by 2 bases and 6 bases, with 11 bases remaining between them. In germline, CDR1 is MRHNA, CDR2 SNTAGT. This CDR3 has 14 amino acids. The CDR3 reads CASSDIGGVNEQFF. The CDR3 DNA is TGTGCCAGCAGTGACATTGGCGGCGTCAATGAGCAGTTCTTC.

The rearrangement uses TRBV7-2 and TRBJ2-7; 9 bases line up with TRBD2. The germline gives CDR1 SGHTA, CDR2 FQGNSA. V shed 0 bases and J 5 bases; nucleotides not matched to a gene: 2. This CDR3 is built from 14 residues. The CDR3 DNA reads as TGTGCCAGCAGCTTAGCTAGCGGGAGCCACGAGCAGTACTTC. Translated: CASSLASGSHEQYF.

V and J are TRBV11-2 and TRBJ2-7; TRBD2 is a possible D gene (6 bases). V was trimmed by 8 bases and J by 1 base, leaving 9 bases between them. The germline V gene has CDR1 SGHAT and CDR2 FQNNGV. The CDR3 sequence is 12 residues long. In DNA form, the CDR3 reads TGTGCCAGCGGGGGACTTTCCTACGAGCAGTACTTC. Its translation: CASGGLSYEQYF.

The V gene is TRBV7-8, the J gene TRBJ1-2; the D gene is possibly TRBD1 (5 bases). V was trimmed by 6 bases and J by 5 bases, leaving 16 bases between them. This CDR3 has 14 residues. Germline assignment: CDR1 SGHVS and CDR2 FQNEAQ. The CDR3 nucleotides are TGTGCCAGCAGTCCTAGGGACTCCCTTTATGGCTACACCTTC. Its protein is CASSPRDSLYGYTF.

CDR3: CAISEGAVTQYF. Here the CDR3 DNA reads TGTGCCATCAGTGAGGGGGCAGTTACGCAGTATTTT. J is TRBJ2-3 and V is TRBV10-3; a possible D gene is TRBD1 (5 bases). V was trimmed by 2 bases and J by 8 bases, leaving 8 bases between them. Per germline, CDR1 ENHRY and CDR2 SYGVKD. The CDR3 extends over 12 amino acids.